The 7 T cell receptor beta chains listed next were all sequenced from one sample in a study of identical twins. MiXCR, applied by TCRdb to the 5' RACE reads, yields one record per CDR3 protein. The profile shows approximately 470,000 distinct CDR3 sequences, 12% to 15% of them singletons. These data also featured in a second study, about yellow fever vaccine responses in identical twins.

Sequencing was carried out using CD4+ T cells sorted from blood. The source is a woman younger than 30 in good health.

The chain combines TRBV25-1 with TRBJ2-1; weak D call: TRBD1 (5 bases). Germline CDR1 and CDR2: MGHDK and SYGVNS. The germline V and J ends were trimmed by 3 bases and 10 bases, with 10 bases remaining between them. This CDR3 is 12 amino acids long. CDR3 DNA sequence: TGTGCCAGCAGTGATTTTCAGGGCGAGCAGTTCTTC. Encoded protein: CASSDFQGEQFF.

The rearrangement uses TRBV15 and TRBJ1-4; D is perhaps TRBD1 (5 bases). This CDR3 has 14 residues. V was trimmed by 5 bases and J by 7 bases, leaving 14 bases between them. CDR1 is LNHNV and CDR2 is YYDKDF in the germline V gene (reference sequence). CDR3 amino acids: CATSFMGRGEKLFF. DNA for the CDR3: TGTGCCACCAGCTTTATGGGGCGCGGTGAAAAACTGTTTTTT.

This clonotype was observed a few times. The chain links TRBV20-1 to TRBJ2-5; 9 bases line up with TRBD1. Germline V CDR1 and CDR2: DFQATT, SNEGSKA (reference sequence). This CDR3 is 13 amino acids long. V trimming: 5 bases; J trimming: 7 bases; junction bases outside the gene matches: 8. This CDR3 reads CSALDLQGATQYF. CDR3 sequence (DNA): TGCAGTGCTCTTGACCTACAGGGGGCGACCCAGTACTTC.

This clonotype was seen many times. The chain has TRBV5-1 and TRBJ1-2; D is unresolved. The ends were cut back, 0 bases at V and 3 bases at J, with 9 bases in the middle. The CDR3 covers 14 residues. CDR1 is SGHRS, CDR2 YFSETQ, per germline. CDR3 nucleotides: TGCGCCAGCAGCTTGGCCCCAGATGACTATGGCTACACCTTC. This translates into CASSLAPDDYGYTF.

This clonotype was picked up many times. V gene TRBV6-2 or TRBV6-3 combines with J gene TRBJ2-7; 11 bases match TRBD2. The CDR3 consists of 21 residues. CDR1 and CDR2 (germline): MNHEY, SVGEGT. V shed 5 bases, J shed 4 bases, and the junction held 25 bases outside the gene matches. The CDR3 DNA reads as TGTGCCAGCAGTCCCGGAGGCGGTGTAGCGGGAGGGCGAATGTTTGTGTACGAGCAGTACTTC. Protein: CASSPGGGVAGGRMFVYEQYF.

This clonotype appeared many times. This chain joins TRBV11-1 and TRBJ2-3, with D unclear. Germline CDR1 SGHAT, CDR2 FQDESV (reference sequence). Trimming removed 5 bases from V and 6 bases from J, with 12 bases in between. The CDR3 has 13 amino acids. The CDR3 bases are TGTGCCAGCAGCCACCCAGAGAGGGATACGCAGTATTTT. Its translation is CASSHPERDTQYF.

This clonotype was picked up one time. J is TRBJ1-3 and V is TRBV7-2; perhaps TRBD1 as D (5 bases). Germline V gene lookup returns CDR1 SGHTA and CDR2 FQGNSA. V was pared by 6 bases and J by 4 bases, with 13 bases between. The CDR3 runs 14 residues. CDR3 nucleotides: TGTGCCAGCAGTTCGAGGGGCACAGGAAACACCATATATTTT. Translated, it gives CASSSRGTGNTIYF.